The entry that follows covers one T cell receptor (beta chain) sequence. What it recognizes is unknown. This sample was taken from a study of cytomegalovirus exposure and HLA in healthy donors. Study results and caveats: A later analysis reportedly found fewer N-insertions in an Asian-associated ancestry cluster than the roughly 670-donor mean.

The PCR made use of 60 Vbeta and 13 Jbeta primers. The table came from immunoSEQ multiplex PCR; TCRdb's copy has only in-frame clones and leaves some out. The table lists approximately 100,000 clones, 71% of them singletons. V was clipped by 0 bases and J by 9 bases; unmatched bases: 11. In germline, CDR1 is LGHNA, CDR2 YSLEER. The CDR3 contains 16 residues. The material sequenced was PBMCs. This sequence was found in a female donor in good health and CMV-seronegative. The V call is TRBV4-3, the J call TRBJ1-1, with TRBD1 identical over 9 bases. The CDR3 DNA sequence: TGCGCCAGCAGCCAAGATGGGGGACAGGGCCTAACACAAGCTTTCTTT. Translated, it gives CASSQDGGQGLTQAFF.